The 30 T cell receptor beta chains below come from one sample, sequenced in a study of cytomegalovirus exposure and HLA in healthy donors. PCR involved 60 Vbeta and 13 Jbeta primers. Sequencing was performed with immunoSEQ multiplex PCR; in TCRdb, only in-frame clones are kept and a portion is missing. This table holds over 200,000 clones, 70% to 80% found once. Sequencing input: PBMCs. Every receptor here comes from a male donor in good health and CMV-seronegative.

The V and J genes are TRBV27 and TRBJ2-7; D gene unclear. The CDR3 extends over 15 amino acids. The V end was cut by 2 bases, the J end by 8 bases, with 19 bases between. In germline, CDR1 is MNHEY, CDR2 SMNVEV (reference sequence). CDR3 sequence: CASSLPKDLRRKQYF. CDR3 DNA: TGTGCCAGCAGTTTACCTAAAGACCTTAGGAGAAAGCAGTACTTC.

This chain uses TRBV28 with TRBJ2-5, with a tentative D call TRBD2 (8 bases). V was clipped by 6 bases and J by 13 bases, with 30 bases between them. Looked up from germline, CDR1 is MDHEN and CDR2 is SYDVKM. The CDR3 runs 16 residues. The DNA for the CDR3 is TGTGCCAGCAGCATTCCCCTGGGTAGCGGGAAAGGGGGCCCGTACTTC. Residues: CASSIPLGSGKGGPYF.

Concerning this clone itself: The junction does not match germline at one end; this may be a read error. The chain is built from TRBV7-9 and TRBJ1-2, with 9 bases that match TRBD1. CDR1 and CDR2 (germline): SEHNR, FQNEAQ (reference sequence). The CDR3 sequence is 15 residues long. The CDR3 bases are TGTTCCAGCAGCTTAGGGGACAGGGTCCCCACCGGCTACACCTTC. This gives the protein CSSSLGDRVPTGYTF.

The J gene is TRBJ2-2, the V gene TRBV4-1, with D hard to call. The CDR3 contains 19 residues. From germline, CDR1 is MGHRA and CDR2 YSYEKL. Trimming removed 0 bases at V and 0 bases at J, with 17 bases between. The DNA of the CDR3 is TGCGCCAGCAGCCAAGATCTTTTTGGGCTTGCTTCGAACACCGGGGAGCTGTTTTTT. Its protein is CASSQDLFGLASNTGELFF.

The chain recombines TRBV2 with TRBJ1-1; D is unresolved. The V and J ends lost 7 bases and 6 bases respectively, with 9 bases between them. In germline, CDR1 is SNHLY, CDR2 FYNNEI. The CDR3 covers 11 residues. Written as DNA, the CDR3 is TGTGCCAGCACCCGAGCCCCTGAAGCTTTCTTT. It specifies CASTRAPEAFF. The whole variable domain, remainder taken from reference TRBV2 and TRBJ1-1, is EPEVTQTPSHQVTQMGQEVILRCVPISNHLYFYWYRQILGQKVEFLVSFYNNEISEKSEIFDDQFSVERPDGSNFTLKIRSTKLEDSAMYFCASTRAPEAFFGQGTRLTVV.

This chain links TRBV5-1 with TRBJ2-7; perhaps TRBD1 as D (6 bases). This CDR3 region has 16 residues. Looked up from germline, CDR1 is SGHRS and CDR2 is YFSETQ. The V end was cut by 3 bases, the J end by 3 bases, with 19 bases between. Here the CDR3 reads CASSSATRLGGYEQYF. Here the CDR3 DNA reads TGCGCCAGCAGCTCCGCCACAAGATTAGGGGGCTACGAGCAGTACTTC.

This clone was observed a handful of times. DNA of the CDR3: TGTGCCAGCTCACTCACACTAGCGGGTCGCACCGGGGAGCTGTTTTTT. Its protein product is CASSLTLAGRTGELFF. The chain combines TRBV18 with TRBJ2-2; 9 bases agree with TRBD2. CDR3 length: 16 amino acids. Germline CDR1 is KGHSH and CDR2 is LQKENI. The ends lost 4 bases at V and 4 bases at J; junction bases unmatched: 7.

The chain is built from TRBV11-2 and TRBJ2-2; D is uncertain. The CDR3 is 14 residues long. Germline V gene sequence: CDR1 SGHAT, CDR2 FQNNGV. The V gene lost 1 base and the J gene lost 1 base, with 4 bases spanning the gap. The DNA for the CDR3 is TGTGCCAGCAGCTTAGTCAGGAACACCGGGGAGCTGTTTTTT. It encodes CASSLVRNTGELFF.

The chain uses TRBV19 and TRBJ1-2, with D tentatively TRBD1 (5 bases). The germline V gene has CDR1 LNHDA and CDR2 SQIVND (reference sequence). The CDR3 spans 13 residues. V shed 3 bases and J shed 8 bases, with 13 bases lying between them. CDR3 loop: CASSIQGSNGYTF. CDR3 coding DNA: TGTGCCAGTAGTATTCAGGGTTCGAACGGCTACACCTTC.

This chain joins TRBV9 and TRBJ2-2; D gene uncertain. Germline CDR1 SGDLS, CDR2 YYNGEE. V was clipped by 3 bases and J by 0 bases, with 3 bases between them. There are 13 residues in the CDR3. The CDR3, as DNA: TGTGCCAGCAGCGCCGCGAACACCGGGGAGCTGTTTTTT. Translating gives CASSAANTGELFF.

This chain joins TRBV5-1 and TRBJ1-2; TRBD1 matches 11 bases. Germline CDR1 and CDR2: SGHRS and YFSETQ. Germline trimming cut 5 bases from V and 5 bases from J; bases unmatched to any gene: 2. This CDR3 comprises 13 residues. The CDR3 DNA follows: TGCGCCAGCAGTCGGGACAGGGGGTATGGCTACACCTTC. Translating gives CASSRDRGYGYTF.

This chain joins TRBV5-3 and TRBJ2-3; 8 bases are shared with TRBD2. TRBV5-3 is classed as an ORF, of uncertain function. V shed 4 bases, J shed 1 base, and the junction held 11 bases outside the gene matches. The length of the CDR3 is 17 residues. CDR3 nucleotides: TGTGCCAGAAGCGGGTGGGGCGGGCGGGAGGGCACAGATACGCAGTATTTT. As protein: CARSGWGGREGTDTQYF.

This sequence joins TRBV5-5 and TRBJ1-1; the match to TRBD1 covers 7 bases. CDR3 size: 15 residues. Germline V lookup: CDR1 SGHKS, CDR2 YYEKEE (reference sequence). Germline trimming cut 1 base from V and 1 base from J; bases unmatched to any gene: 4. CDR3 residues: CASSLTGDKNTEAFF. The DNA for the CDR3 is TGTGCCAGCAGCTTGACAGGGGATAAGAACACTGAAGCTTTCTTT.

The chain recombines TRBV29-1 with TRBJ2-2, with 9 bases that match TRBD1. The CDR3 covers 14 residues. CDR1 and CDR2 (germline): SQVTM, ANQGSEA. V trimming: 6 bases; J trimming: 2 bases; junction bases outside the gene matches: 4. DNA of the CDR3: TGCAGCGTCCGGGACAGGGATAACACCGGGGAGCTGTTTTTT. This encodes CSVRDRDNTGELFF.

This rearrangement joins TRBV28 to TRBJ2-7; D unresolved. With 4 bases removed from V and 3 bases from J, the gap between germline ends came to 10 bases. Germline CDR1 and CDR2: MDHEN and SYDVKM. The CDR3 consists of 13 residues. The CDR3 DNA reads as TGTGCCAGCAGTTCGCGACTGAACTACGAGCAGTACTTC. Amino acid sequence: CASSSRLNYEQYF. The full variable domain, completed using reference TRBV28 and TRBJ2-7, is DVKVTQSSRYLVKRTGEKVFLECVQDMDHENMFWYRQDPGLGLRLIYFSYDVKMKEKGDIPEGYSVSREKKERFSLILESASTNQTSMYLCASSSRLNYEQYFGPGTRLTVT.

This clone was detected only a few times. The V call is TRBV6-5, the J call TRBJ2-6, with D uncertain. Looked up from germline, CDR1 is MNHEY and CDR2 is SVGAGI. Trimming took 2 bases from V and 0 from J, leaving 5 bases between them. This CDR3 region has 15 residues. CDR3 DNA: TGTGCCAGCAGTTACGGCAGCTCTGGGGCCAACGTCCTGACTTTC. This codes for CASSYGSSGANVLTF.

V gene TRBV15 combines with J gene TRBJ2-1, with D tentatively TRBD1 (5 bases). This CDR3 spans 14 amino acids. V was shortened by 5 bases and J by 8 bases, with 16 bases between the two germline ends. Germline V gene sequence: CDR1 LNHNV, CDR2 YYDKDF (reference sequence). The CDR3 DNA sequence: TGTGCCACCAGCTTGGGGCCTAGAACGGATGAGCAGTTCTTC. Amino acids: CATSLGPRTDEQFF.

The chain employs TRBV28 and TRBJ2-3; D gene unclear. There are 14 residues in the CDR3. Trimming stripped 9 bases from V and 1 base from J, with 14 bases between. Germline CDR1 reads MDHEN; CDR2 reads SYDVKM. The CDR3 DNA reads TGTGCCAGTTGCGGCACTACCGGCACAGATACGCAGTATTTT. It codes for CASCGTTGTDTQYF.

This sequence joins TRBV12-1 and TRBJ2-7; TRBD1 reflects the table's D call only, with no check against the DNA. TRBV12-1 constitutes a pseudogene. This CDR3 contains 16 residues. Here the CDR3 reads CASSSPPQILAYEQYF. The CDR3 bases are TGTGCCAGCAGCTCTCCCCCCCAGATTCTTGCCTACGAGCAGTACTTC.

This chain uses TRBV6-4 with TRBJ1-1, with D perhaps TRBD1 (5 bases). Trimming took off 6 bases at V and 5 bases at J, with 16 bases between the two ends. The CDR3 contains 14 residues. Germline CDR1 MRHNA, CDR2 SNTAGT. The CDR3 nucleotides read TGTGCCAGCAGCCGCCAGGGATCTGGGACTGAAGCTTTCTTT. It translates to CASSRQGSGTEAFF.

The chain carries TRBV27 and TRBJ1-1; 7 positions match TRBD1. CDR3 length: 17 residues. Looked up from germline, CDR1 is MNHEY and CDR2 is SMNVEV (reference sequence). Germline trimming cut 4 bases from V and 7 bases from J; bases unmatched to any gene: 18. This chain's CDR3 is CASSYRTTGLRGNEAFF. CDR3 bases: TGTGCCAGCAGTTACCGGACGACAGGGCTCCGGGGGAATGAAGCTTTCTTT.

The rearrangement joins TRBV25-1 to TRBJ1-2; the D is unclear. This CDR3 region has 14 residues. Germline V gene lookup returns CDR1 MGHDK and CDR2 SYGVNS. V was pared by 1 base and J by 8 bases, with 14 bases between. Written as DNA, the CDR3 is TGTGCCAGCAGTGAATCCCTGGGAGGGAAAGGCTACACCTTC. Its protein is CASSESLGGKGYTF.

V gene TRBV25-1 combines with J gene TRBJ2-2; no firm D call. Germline V CDR1 and CDR2: MGHDK, SYGVNS. With 6 bases removed from V and 0 bases from J, the gap between germline ends came to 8 bases. This CDR3 is built from 14 residues. In DNA, the CDR3 is TGTGCCAGCAGCGTGTTCGCGAACACCGGGGAGCTGTTTTTT. Translating it yields CASSVFANTGELFF.

The chain recombines TRBV27 with TRBJ2-5; 10 bases agree with TRBD2. Germline CDR1 MNHEY, CDR2 SMNVEV (reference sequence). Unmatched junction bases numbered 7, after V lost 7 bases and J lost 5 bases. CDR3 size: 14 residues. The DNA of the CDR3 is TGTGCCAGCAAGCGGGAGGGCCGATGGGAGACCCAGTACTTC. It is translated as CASKREGRWETQYF.

About this clone: This CDR3 is also generated by other DNA sequences in the sample. The chain recombines TRBV19 with TRBJ2-7, with 9 bases lining up with TRBD1. Germline assignment: CDR1 LNHDA and CDR2 SQIVND (reference sequence). V dropped 7 bases and J dropped 4; count of bases not matched to a gene: 8. This CDR3 region has 14 residues. The CDR3: CASTPTGGIYEQYF. In nucleotides, the CDR3 is TGTGCCAGTACTCCGACAGGGGGAATTTACGAGCAGTACTTC.

For the CDR3, the DNA is TGTGCCAGTAGGAGCGGGTACGAAAAACTGTTTTTT. Its protein product is CASRSGYEKLFF. J is TRBJ1-4 and V is TRBV19, with D uncertain. This CDR3 is built from 12 residues. Trimming removed 6 bases from V and 8 bases from J, with 10 bases in between. Germline V gene sequence: CDR1 LNHDA, CDR2 SQIVND (reference sequence). Variable domain in full (rest from reference TRBV19 and TRBJ1-4): DGGITQSPKYLFRKEGQNVTLSCEQNLNHDAMYWYRQDPGQGLRLIYYSQIVNDFQKGDIAEGYSVSREKKESFPLTVTSAQKNPTAFYLCASRSGYEKLFFGSGTQLSVL.

The chain has TRBV19 and TRBJ2-1; 9 bases line up with TRBD2. The CDR3 consists of 17 residues. Germline CDR1 reads LNHDA; CDR2 reads SQIVND (reference sequence). V was pared by 6 bases and J by 0 bases, with 9 bases of the junction left unmatched. CDR3: CASRDRPAGGSYNEQFF. DNA of the CDR3: TGTGCCAGTAGGGACAGGCCAGCGGGAGGCTCCTACAATGAGCAGTTCTTC. The whole variable domain, remainder taken from reference TRBV19 and TRBJ2-1, is DGGITQSPKYLFRKEGQNVTLSCEQNLNHDAMYWYRQDPGQGLRLIYYSQIVNDFQKGDIAEGYSVSREKKESFPLTVTSAQKNPTAFYLCASRDRPAGGSYNEQFFGPGTRLTVL.

This clone was seen once. The chain carries TRBV7-9 and TRBJ2-3; D is undetermined. With 3 bases removed from V and 4 bases from J, the gap between germline ends came to 11 bases. This CDR3 is built from 14 residues. From germline, CDR1 is SEHNR and CDR2 FQNEAQ (reference sequence). The CDR3 bases are TGTGCCAGCAGCTTTTCCCGAGGCCCAGATACGCAGTATTTT. Its protein product is CASSFSRGPDTQYF.

The table lists this clone with a count of one. The chain couples TRBV9 to TRBJ2-7; 10 nucleotides agree with TRBD2. Germline CDR1 and CDR2: SGDLS and YYNGEE. Losses at the gene ends were 0 bases for V and 5 bases for J; bases not matched to a gene: 11. There are 17 residues in the CDR3. Here the CDR3 reads CASSVGASGRSPHEQYF. In nucleotides, the CDR3 is TGTGCCAGCAGCGTAGGGGCTAGCGGGAGATCACCCCACGAGCAGTACTTC.

The chain uses TRBV28 and TRBJ2-2; D not certain. The ends were cut back, 6 bases at V and 1 base at J, with 9 bases in the middle. The CDR3 has 14 residues. Germline assignment: CDR1 MDHEN and CDR2 SYDVKM. The CDR3 spells CASSTRGNTGELFF. The CDR3 region has the DNA TGTGCCAGCAGCACTCGTGGGAACACCGGGGAGCTGTTTTTT. The entire variable domain, with the rest obtained from reference TRBV28 and TRBJ2-2, is as follows: DVKVTQSSRYLVKRTGEKVFLECVQDMDHENMFWYRQDPGLGLRLIYFSYDVKMKEKGDIPEGYSVSREKKERFSLILESASTNQTSMYLCASSTRGNTGELFFGEGSRLTVL.